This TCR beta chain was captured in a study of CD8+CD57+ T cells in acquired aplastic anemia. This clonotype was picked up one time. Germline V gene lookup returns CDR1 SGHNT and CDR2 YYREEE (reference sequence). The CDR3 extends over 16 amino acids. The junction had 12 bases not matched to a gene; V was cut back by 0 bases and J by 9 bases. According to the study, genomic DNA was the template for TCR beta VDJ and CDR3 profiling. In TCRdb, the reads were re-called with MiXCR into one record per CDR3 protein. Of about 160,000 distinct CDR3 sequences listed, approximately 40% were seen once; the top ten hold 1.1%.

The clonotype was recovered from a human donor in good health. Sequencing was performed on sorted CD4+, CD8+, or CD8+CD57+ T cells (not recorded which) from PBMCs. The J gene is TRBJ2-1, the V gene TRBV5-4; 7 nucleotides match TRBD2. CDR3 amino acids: CASSLAGGILGSEQFF. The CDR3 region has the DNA TGTGCCAGCAGCTTGGCGGGGGGTATATTGGGCAGTGAGCAGTTCTTC.